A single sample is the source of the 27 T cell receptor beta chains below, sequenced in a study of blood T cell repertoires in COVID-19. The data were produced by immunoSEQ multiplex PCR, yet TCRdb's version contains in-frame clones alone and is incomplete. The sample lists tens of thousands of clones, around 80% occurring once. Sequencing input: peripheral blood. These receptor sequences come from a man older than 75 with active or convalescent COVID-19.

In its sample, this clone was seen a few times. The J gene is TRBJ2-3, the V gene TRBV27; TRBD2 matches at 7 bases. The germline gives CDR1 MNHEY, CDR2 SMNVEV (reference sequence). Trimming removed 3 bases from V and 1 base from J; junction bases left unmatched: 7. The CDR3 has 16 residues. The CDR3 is CASSFAAAGGTDTQYF. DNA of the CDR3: TGTGCCAGCAGTTTTGCGGCGGCGGGGGGCACAGATACGCAGTATTTT.

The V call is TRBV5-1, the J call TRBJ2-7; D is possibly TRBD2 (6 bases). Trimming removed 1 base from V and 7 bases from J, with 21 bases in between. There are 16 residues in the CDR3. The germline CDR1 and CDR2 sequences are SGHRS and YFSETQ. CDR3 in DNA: TGCGCCAGCAGCTTGAGAATGGGACTCCCCAGAAGTGAGCAGTACTTC. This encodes CASSLRMGLPRSEQYF.

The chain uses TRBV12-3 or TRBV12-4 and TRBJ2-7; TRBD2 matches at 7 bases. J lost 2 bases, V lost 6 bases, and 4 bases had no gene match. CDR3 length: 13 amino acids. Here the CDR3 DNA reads TGTGCCAGCAGCGGGAGGCCGGCCTACGAGCAGTACTTC. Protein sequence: CASSGRPAYEQYF.

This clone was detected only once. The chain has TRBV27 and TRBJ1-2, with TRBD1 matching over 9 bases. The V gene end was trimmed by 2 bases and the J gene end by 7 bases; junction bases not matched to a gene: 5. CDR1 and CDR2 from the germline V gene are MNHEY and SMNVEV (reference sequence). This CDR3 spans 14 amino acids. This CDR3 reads CASSLRDRAGGYTF. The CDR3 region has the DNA TGTGCCAGCAGTTTAAGGGACAGGGCGGGTGGCTACACCTTC.

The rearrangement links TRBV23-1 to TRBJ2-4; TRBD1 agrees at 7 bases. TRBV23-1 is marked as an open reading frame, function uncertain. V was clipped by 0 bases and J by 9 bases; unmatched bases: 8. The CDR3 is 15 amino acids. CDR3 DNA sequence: TGCGCCAGCAGTCAATCAGGCACAGGGGTTGCCATTCAGTACTTC. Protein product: CASSQSGTGVAIQYF.

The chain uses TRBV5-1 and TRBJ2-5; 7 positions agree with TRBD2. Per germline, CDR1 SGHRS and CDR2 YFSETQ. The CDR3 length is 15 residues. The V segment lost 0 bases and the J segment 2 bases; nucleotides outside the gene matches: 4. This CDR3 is CASSLAGLEQETQYF. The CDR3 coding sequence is TGCGCCAGCAGCTTGGCAGGACTAGAACAAGAGACCCAGTACTTC. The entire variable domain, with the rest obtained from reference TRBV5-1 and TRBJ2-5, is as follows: KAGVTQTPRYLIKTRGQQVTLSCSPISGHRSVSWYQQTPGQGLQFLFEYFSETQRNKGNFPGRFSGRQFSNSRSEMNVSTLELGDSALYLCASSLAGLEQETQYFGPGTRLLVL.

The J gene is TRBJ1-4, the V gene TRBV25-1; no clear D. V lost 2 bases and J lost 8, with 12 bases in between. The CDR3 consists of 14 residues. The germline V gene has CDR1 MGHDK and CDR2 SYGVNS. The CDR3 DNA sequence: TGTGCCAGCAGTGAAATCAGCCCGCGGGAAAAACTGTTTTTT. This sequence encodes CASSEISPREKLFF.

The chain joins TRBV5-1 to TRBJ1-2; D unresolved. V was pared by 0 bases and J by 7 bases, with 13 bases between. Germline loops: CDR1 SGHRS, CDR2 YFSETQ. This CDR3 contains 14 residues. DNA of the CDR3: TGCGCCAGCAGCTTGGGAAGAGGGCCGGGTGGCTACACCTTC. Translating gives CASSLGRGPGGYTF.

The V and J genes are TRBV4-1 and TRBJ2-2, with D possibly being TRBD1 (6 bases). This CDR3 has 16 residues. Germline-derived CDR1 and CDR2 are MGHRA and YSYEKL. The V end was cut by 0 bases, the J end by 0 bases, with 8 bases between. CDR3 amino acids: CASSQEGTTNTGELFF. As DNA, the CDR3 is TGCGCCAGCAGCCAAGAGGGGACAACGAACACCGGGGAGCTGTTTTTT.

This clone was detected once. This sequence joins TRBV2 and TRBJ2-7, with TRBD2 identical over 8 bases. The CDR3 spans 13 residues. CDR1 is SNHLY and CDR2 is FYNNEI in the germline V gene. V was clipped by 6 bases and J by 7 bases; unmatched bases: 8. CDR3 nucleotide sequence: TGTGCCAGCAGACCGGGACTAGGGCTAGAGCAGTACTTC. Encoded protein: CASRPGLGLEQYF.

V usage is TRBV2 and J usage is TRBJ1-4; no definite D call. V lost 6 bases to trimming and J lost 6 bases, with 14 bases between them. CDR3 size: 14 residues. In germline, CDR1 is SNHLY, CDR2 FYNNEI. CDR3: CASRNTIRDEKLFF. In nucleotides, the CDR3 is TGTGCCAGCAGGAACACCATACGGGATGAAAAACTGTTTTTT.

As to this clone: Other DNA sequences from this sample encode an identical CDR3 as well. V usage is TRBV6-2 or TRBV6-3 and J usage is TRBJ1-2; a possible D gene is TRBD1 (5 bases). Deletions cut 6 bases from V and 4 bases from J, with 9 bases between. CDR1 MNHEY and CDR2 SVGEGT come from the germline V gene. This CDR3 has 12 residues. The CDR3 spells CASSGQGYGYTF. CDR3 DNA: TGTGCCAGCAGCGGACAAGGCTATGGCTACACCTTC.

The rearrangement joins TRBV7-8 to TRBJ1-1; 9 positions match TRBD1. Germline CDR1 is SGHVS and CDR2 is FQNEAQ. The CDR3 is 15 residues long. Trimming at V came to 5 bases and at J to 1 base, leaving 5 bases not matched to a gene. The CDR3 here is CASSIRDRANTEAFF. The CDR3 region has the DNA TGTGCCAGCAGCATCAGGGACAGGGCGAACACTGAAGCTTTCTTT.

Here the CDR3 reads CASSSLAAGETQYF. CDR3 coding DNA: TGTGCCAGCAGTAGTCTAGCGGCGGGGGAGACCCAGTACTTC. The chain combines TRBV6-5 with TRBJ2-5, with 7 bases identical to TRBD2. Germline V gives CDR1 MNHEY, CDR2 SVGAGI. CDR3 length: 14 amino acids. The ends lost 5 bases at V and 5 bases at J; junction bases unmatched: 8.

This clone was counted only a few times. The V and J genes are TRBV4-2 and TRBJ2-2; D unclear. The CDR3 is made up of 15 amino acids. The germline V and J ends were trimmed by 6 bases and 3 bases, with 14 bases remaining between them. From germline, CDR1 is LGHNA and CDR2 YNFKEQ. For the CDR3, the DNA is TGTGCCAGCAGGTTGAACATCTTCGACACCGGGGAGCTGTTTTTT. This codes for CASRLNIFDTGELFF.

Here the CDR3 DNA reads TGCGCCAGCAGCCAAGATCTTCAGGGGAGAGTGGGAGAGACCCAGTACTTC. It translates to CASSQDLQGRVGETQYF. The rearrangement links TRBV4-1 to TRBJ2-5; TRBD1 might be the D (6 bases). In germline, CDR1 is MGHRA, CDR2 YSYEKL. The CDR3 is 17 residues long. The V end was cut by 0 bases, the J end by 4 bases, with 18 bases between.

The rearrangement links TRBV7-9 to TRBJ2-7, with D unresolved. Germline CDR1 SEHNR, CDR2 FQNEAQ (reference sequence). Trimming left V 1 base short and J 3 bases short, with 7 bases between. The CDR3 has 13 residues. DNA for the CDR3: TGTGCCAGCAGCTTAGAACTAAACTACGAGCAGTACTTC. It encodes CASSLELNYEQYF.

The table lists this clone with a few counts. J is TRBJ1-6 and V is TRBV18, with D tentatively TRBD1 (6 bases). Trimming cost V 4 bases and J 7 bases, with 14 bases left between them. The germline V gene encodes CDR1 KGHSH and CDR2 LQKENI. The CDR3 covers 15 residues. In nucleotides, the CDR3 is TGTGCCAGCTCACTGAGCAGGGGCGGAAATTCACCCCTCCACTTT. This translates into CASSLSRGGNSPLHF.

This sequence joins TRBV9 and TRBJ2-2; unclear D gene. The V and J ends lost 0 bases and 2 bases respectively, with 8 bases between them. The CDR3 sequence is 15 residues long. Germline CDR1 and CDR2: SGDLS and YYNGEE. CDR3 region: CASSVDSLNTGELFF. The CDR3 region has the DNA TGTGCCAGCAGCGTAGATAGCCTCAACACCGGGGAGCTGTTTTTT.

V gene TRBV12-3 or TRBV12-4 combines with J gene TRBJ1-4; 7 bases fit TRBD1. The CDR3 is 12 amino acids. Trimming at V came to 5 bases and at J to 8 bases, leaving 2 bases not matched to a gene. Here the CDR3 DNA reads TGTGCCAGCAGTACGACAGGGGAAAAACTGTTTTTT. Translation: CASSTTGEKLFF.

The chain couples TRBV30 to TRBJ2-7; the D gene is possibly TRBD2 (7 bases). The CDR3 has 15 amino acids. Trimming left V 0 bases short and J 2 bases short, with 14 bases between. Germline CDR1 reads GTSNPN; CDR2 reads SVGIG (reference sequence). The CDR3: CAWSVRGGRTYEQYF. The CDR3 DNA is TGTGCCTGGAGTGTACGCGGGGGCCGTACCTACGAGCAGTACTTC.

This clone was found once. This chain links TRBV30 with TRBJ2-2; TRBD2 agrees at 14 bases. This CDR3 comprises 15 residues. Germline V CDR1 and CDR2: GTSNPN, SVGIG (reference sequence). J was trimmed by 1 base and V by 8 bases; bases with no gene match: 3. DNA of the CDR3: TGTGCCCGGGGACTAGCGGGAGTGAACACCGGGGAGCTGTTTTTT. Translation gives CARGLAGVNTGELFF.

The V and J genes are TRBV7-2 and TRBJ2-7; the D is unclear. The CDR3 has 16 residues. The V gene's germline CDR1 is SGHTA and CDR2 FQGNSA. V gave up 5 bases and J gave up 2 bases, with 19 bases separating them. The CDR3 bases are TGTGCCAGCAGCAAAAGTGGTCAGAAAAGTGCCTACGAGCAGTACTTC. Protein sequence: CASSKSGQKSAYEQYF.

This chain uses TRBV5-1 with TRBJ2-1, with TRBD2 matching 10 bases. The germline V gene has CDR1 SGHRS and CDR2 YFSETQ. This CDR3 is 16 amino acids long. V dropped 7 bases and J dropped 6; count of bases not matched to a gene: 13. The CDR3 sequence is CASAEGSGLAFNEQFF. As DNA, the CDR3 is TGCGCCAGCGCGGAGGGGTCGGGACTAGCGTTCAATGAGCAGTTCTTC.

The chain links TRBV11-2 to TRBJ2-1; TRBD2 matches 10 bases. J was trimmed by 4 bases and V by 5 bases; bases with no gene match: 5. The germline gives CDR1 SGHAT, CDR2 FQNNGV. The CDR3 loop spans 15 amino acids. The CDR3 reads CASSPGLAEYNEQFF. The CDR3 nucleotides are TGTGCCAGCAGCCCTGGACTAGCGGAGTACAATGAGCAGTTCTTC.

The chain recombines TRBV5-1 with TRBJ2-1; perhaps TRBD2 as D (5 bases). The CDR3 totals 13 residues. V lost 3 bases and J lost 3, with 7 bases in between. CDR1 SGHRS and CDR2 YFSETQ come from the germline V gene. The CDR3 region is CASSYGSYNEQFF. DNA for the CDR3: TGCGCCAGCAGCTATGGGAGCTACAATGAGCAGTTCTTC.

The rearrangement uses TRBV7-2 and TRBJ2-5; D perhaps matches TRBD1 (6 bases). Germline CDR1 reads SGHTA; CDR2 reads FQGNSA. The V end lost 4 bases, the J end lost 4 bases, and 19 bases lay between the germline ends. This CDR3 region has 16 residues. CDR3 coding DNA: TGTGCCAGCAGCTCATTAACGGGACATAAGGGAGAGACCCAGTACTTC. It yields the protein CASSSLTGHKGETQYF.